Below are 4 T cell receptor beta chains sequenced from a single sample in a study of CD8 T cells in ankylosing spondylitis. Antigens for these TCRs are unknown. The study, taken as a whole, reports: About 8 highly homologous variants made up a TCR beta motif, and this motif appeared characteristic of ankylosing spondylitis blood.

MiXCR, run by TCRdb on the 5' RACE reads, gives a single entry per CDR3 protein. This sample yields a few hundred thousand distinct CDR3 sequences, of which 15% to 20% are seen a single time; roughly 43% belongs to the top ten. The sequenced material came from blood, either unsorted or a sorted T cell fraction (not recorded which). The source is a male donor with ankylosing spondylitis.

This clonotype was seen only a few times. The junction differs from germline at one of its ends, possibly a read error. The genes are TRBV7-9 and TRBJ1-1; D is unclear. CDR1 SEHNR and CDR2 FQNEAQ come from the germline V gene (reference sequence). The CDR3 is 13 amino acids. In DNA form, the CDR3 reads TGTGTCAGCAGTCCCCCCCTGGGTGCTGAAGCTTTCTTT. Protein: CVSSPPLGAEAFF.

In its sample, this clonotype was seen once. The V call is TRBV7-9, the J call TRBJ1-1; D not certain. The CDR3 loop spans 14 amino acids. CDR1 and CDR2 (germline): SEHNR, FQNEAQ (reference sequence). V was trimmed by 5 bases and J by 1 base, leaving 11 bases between them. The CDR3 loop reads CASSATEGNTEAFF. The CDR3 nucleotides are TGTGCCAGCAGCGCCACAGAGGGGAACACTGAAGCTTTCTTT.

This clonotype has only a few counts. This chain links TRBV27 with TRBJ2-1, with 7 bases identical to TRBD1. The germline CDR1 and CDR2 sequences are MNHEY and SMNVEV (reference sequence). The V gene end was trimmed by 6 bases and the J gene end by 0 bases; junction bases not matched to a gene: 2. This CDR3 is 14 amino acids long. The CDR3 is CASRGTDSYNEQFF. CDR3 sequence (DNA): TGTGCCAGCAGGGGGACAGACTCCTACAATGAGCAGTTCTTC.

This chain joins TRBV12-3 or TRBV12-4 and TRBJ2-1, with D unresolved. Trimming cost V 1 base and J 2 bases, with 9 bases left between them. This CDR3 has 15 amino acids. The CDR3 here is CASSLGAWTYNEQFF. The CDR3 nucleotides are TGTGCCAGCAGTTTAGGGGCTTGGACCTACAATGAGCAGTTCTTC.